Following are 22 T cell receptor beta chains from one sample sequenced in a study of human T cells and chemical hapten exposure. Time point defined: patch test 3, about 24 weeks after DPC sensitization. Treatment here: therapeutic diphenylcyclopropenone sensitization with weekly scalp DPC. TCRdb re-called the RACE reads through MiXCR, storing one row per CDR3 protein. The data contain 100,000 or so distinct CDR3 sequences, about 34% of them seen just once; the ten biggest clones take up roughly 2.6%. The material was whole blood, obtained in connection with sensitization to the hapten diphenylcyclopropenone (DPC). Source of these receptors: a man aged 35 to 55 with alopecia areata. Some clones in this sample may be carry-over from other donors' samples.

This sequence joins TRBV20-1 and TRBJ2-3, with D perhaps being TRBD1 or TRBD2 (5 bases each). The CDR3 length is 16 residues. V lost 3 bases and J 0 bases, leaving 16 bases between the germline ends. Germline V lookup: CDR1 DFQATT, CDR2 SNEGSKA (reference sequence). The CDR3 loop reads CSASFGTLISTDTQYF. CDR3 nucleotide sequence: TGCAGTGCTAGTTTCGGGACCCTGATTAGCACAGATACGCAGTATTTT.

This clonotype has only a few counts. The rearrangement links TRBV7-9 to TRBJ2-5, with 11 bases identical to TRBD2. CDR3 size: 17 residues. The V and J ends lost 0 bases and 4 bases, in that order; junction bases with no gene match: 7. The germline V gene has CDR1 SEHNR and CDR2 FQNEAQ (reference sequence). CDR3: CASSLAGRLAGGETQYF. In DNA form, the CDR3 reads TGTGCCAGCAGCTTAGCGGGTCGTCTAGCGGGGGGAGAGACCCAGTACTTC.

The V and J genes are TRBV10-3 and TRBJ2-5; D is unclear. CDR3 size: 14 residues. The germline gives CDR1 ENHRY, CDR2 SYGVKD. V lost 2 bases and J lost 1, with 8 bases in between. CDR3 in DNA: TGTGCCATCAGTGAGAATCGGATCCAAGAGACCCAGTACTTC. Translation gives CAISENRIQETQYF.

The chain carries TRBV12-3 or TRBV12-4 and TRBJ2-5; a weak D match, TRBD2 (6 bases). Trimming stripped 5 bases from V and 3 bases from J, with 16 bases between. The CDR3 extends over 15 amino acids. The CDR3 loop is CASSEEGPSEETQYF. The CDR3, as DNA: TGTGCCAGCAGTGAGGAGGGGCCGTCGGAAGAGACCCAGTACTTC.

V and J are TRBV2 and TRBJ2-5, with D possibly TRBD1 on 6 matching bases. CDR3 size: 14 residues. V was trimmed by 6 bases and J by 1 base, leaving 12 bases between them. Germline assignment: CDR1 SNHLY and CDR2 FYNNEI. CDR3 DNA: TGTGCCAGCAGCCAAGGGGGTTTCCAAGAGACCCAGTACTTC. It yields the protein CASSQGGFQETQYF.

This clonotype was picked up a small number of times. The CDR3 nucleotides read TGCAGTGCTGGTGAGACAGGCAGGAACACTGAAGCTTTCTTT. Encoded protein: CSAGETGRNTEAFF. This chain uses TRBV20-1 with TRBJ1-1; TRBD1 is a possible D gene (6 bases). Germline CDR1 reads DFQATT; CDR2 reads SNEGSKA (reference sequence). The CDR3 length is 14 residues. V lost 5 bases, J lost 1 base, and 14 bases lay in between.

The chain employs TRBV7-9 and TRBJ1-1; tentatively, D is TRBD1 (5 bases). This CDR3 is built from 12 residues. The germline CDR1 and CDR2 sequences are SEHNR and FQNEAQ (reference sequence). Between the trimmed V and J ends, which lost 5 bases and 8 bases, there was a span of 12 bases. CDR3: CASSPGDGEAFF. The CDR3 DNA is TGTGCCAGCAGCCCCGGGGACGGGGAAGCTTTCTTT. Combining the CDR3 with reference TRBV7-9 and TRBJ1-1 gives the whole variable domain DTGVSQNPRHKITKRGQNVTFRCDPISEHNRLYWYRQTLGQGPEFLTYFQNEAQLEKSRLLSDRFSAERPKGSFSTLEIQRTEQGDSAMYLCASSPGDGEAFFGQGTRLTVV.

V and J are TRBV5-5 and TRBJ1-2, with TRBD1 identical over 8 bases. The V segment lost 5 bases and the J segment 5 bases; nucleotides outside the gene matches: 11. The V gene's germline CDR1 is SGHKS and CDR2 YYEKEE (reference sequence). This CDR3 region has 15 residues. CDR3 sequence: CASSSQGAVGYGYTF. The CDR3 DNA follows: TGTGCCAGCAGTTCGCAGGGGGCCGTGGGATATGGCTACACCTTC.

V and J are TRBV7-9 and TRBJ2-7; no definite D call. Between the trimmed V and J ends, which lost 1 base and 3 bases, there was a span of 16 bases. Germline assignment: CDR1 SEHNR and CDR2 FQNEAQ (reference sequence). The CDR3 has 16 amino acids. CDR3 in amino acids: CASSLGLLQLLYEQYF. CDR3 coding DNA: TGTGCCAGCAGCTTAGGTCTTTTACAGCTACTCTACGAGCAGTACTTC.

The chain recombines TRBV3-1 with TRBJ2-3, with D perhaps matching TRBD2 (6 bases). Trimming removed 0 bases from V and 4 bases from J, with 14 bases in between. Per germline, CDR1 LGHDT and CDR2 YNNKEL (reference sequence). The CDR3 length is 16 residues. In DNA form, the CDR3 reads TGTGCCAGCAGCCAAGATCCCGGGAGATTTTCAGATACGCAGTATTTT. It is translated as CASSQDPGRFSDTQYF.

In its sample, this clonotype was seen a few times. The CDR3 is CATQGGSSTDTQYF. The CDR3 DNA is TGTGCCACCCAAGGGGGGTCTAGCACAGATACGCAGTATTTT. The rearrangement links TRBV10-3 to TRBJ2-3; possibly TRBD1 or TRBD2 for D (6 bases each). The V gene's germline CDR1 is ENHRY and CDR2 SYGVKD. Trimming took off 10 bases at V and 0 bases at J, with 14 bases between the two ends. The CDR3 is made up of 14 amino acids.

This clonotype was seen a handful of times. The rearrangement links TRBV11-2 to TRBJ2-3; the D gene is possibly TRBD2 (5 bases). Germline V gene data show CDR1 as SGHAT and CDR2 as FQNNGV. This CDR3 spans 13 amino acids. Trimming cost V 4 bases and J 6 bases, with 11 bases left between them. CDR3 loop: CASSSLWRDTQYF. The CDR3, as DNA: TGTGCCAGCAGCTCCCTCTGGAGGGATACGCAGTATTTT.

The rearrangement joins TRBV23-1 to TRBJ2-7; D possibly corresponds to TRBD1 (5 bases). TRBV23-1 falls under the ORF class, with uncertain function. The CDR3 contains 14 residues. Trimming removed 2 bases at V and 2 bases at J, with 10 bases between. CDR3 sequence: CASSQHAGPYEQYV. For the CDR3, the DNA is TGCGCCAGCAGTCAACACGCAGGGCCCTACGAGCAGTACGTC.

CDR3 nucleotide sequence: TGCGCCAGCAGCATACTAGCGGGAGGGCAACCAGATACGCAGTATTTT. Translation gives CASSILAGGQPDTQYF. The V gene is TRBV5-1, the J gene TRBJ2-3; the match to TRBD2 covers 13 bases. V shed 4 bases, J shed 4 bases, and the junction held 6 bases outside the gene matches. CDR1 is SGHRS, CDR2 YFSETQ, per germline. The length of the CDR3 is 16 residues.

The chain has TRBV19 and TRBJ1-2, with a possible D match to TRBD1 (5 bases). V lost 2 bases and J 3 bases, leaving 7 bases between the germline ends. Germline CDR1 is LNHDA and CDR2 is SQIVND (reference sequence). The CDR3 covers 13 residues. Here the CDR3 reads CASSIRGDYGYTF. Here the CDR3 DNA reads TGTGCCAGTAGTATAAGGGGAGACTATGGCTACACCTTC.

V gene TRBV12-3 or TRBV12-4 combines with J gene TRBJ1-1, with D maybe TRBD1 (5 bases). The ends were cut back, 5 bases at V and 11 bases at J, with 12 bases in the middle. CDR3 size: 11 residues. Here the CDR3 DNA reads TGTGCCAGCAGTCGCCAAGAGGGGGCTTTCTTT. As protein: CASSRQEGAFF.

The CDR3 DNA follows: TGCGCCAGCAGCTTGGCCGTTCTAGCGGGAGGTACGGGAGAGACCCAGTACTTC. Translated: CASSLAVLAGGTGETQYF. The chain combines TRBV5-1 with TRBJ2-5, with TRBD2 identical over 11 bases. This CDR3 is built from 18 residues. V lost 0 bases, J lost 4 bases, and 11 bases stayed unmatched. The germline V gene encodes CDR1 SGHRS and CDR2 YFSETQ.

V gene TRBV3-1 combines with J gene TRBJ1-6; TRBD1 is a possible D gene (6 bases). V was pared by 1 base and J by 7 bases, with 23 bases between. The CDR3 is 19 residues long. From germline, CDR1 is LGHDT and CDR2 YNNKEL (reference sequence). CDR3 bases: TGTGCCAGCAGCCAAGGGGCCCACCCAGGGGCCCCTGGAAATTCACCCCTCCACTTT. This translates into CASSQGAHPGAPGNSPLHF. Full variable domain (remainder filled in from reference TRBV3-1 and TRBJ1-6): DTAVSQTPKYLVTQMGNDKSIKCEQNLGHDTMYWYKQDSKKFLKIMFSYNNKELIINETVPNRFSPKSPDKAHLNLHINSLELGDSAVYFCASSQGAHPGAPGNSPLHFGNGTRLTVT.

DNA for the CDR3: TGTGCCATCAGTCAGCTAGAGAGTCAAGAGACCCAGTACTTC. Its translation: CAISQLESQETQYF. V gene TRBV10-3 combines with J gene TRBJ2-5; D uncertain. This CDR3 region has 14 residues. Between the trimmed V and J ends, which lost 5 bases and 2 bases, there was a span of 12 bases. Germline values: CDR1 ENHRY, CDR2 SYGVKD.

The rearrangement joins TRBV7-2 to TRBJ2-1; 9 bases line up with TRBD2. From germline, CDR1 is SGHTA and CDR2 FQGNSA. J gave up 9 bases and V 5 bases, and 11 bases lay outside the gene matches. The CDR3 spans 15 residues. The CDR3 sequence is CASSHPSREGGEQFF. The CDR3 DNA sequence: TGTGCCAGCAGCCACCCTTCGCGGGAGGGCGGTGAGCAGTTCTTC.

This clonotype has just a few counts. The chain has TRBV3-1 and TRBJ2-1; 10 bases line up with TRBD2. V gave up 1 base and J gave up 7 bases; unmatched junction bases: 13. The CDR3 sequence is 18 residues long. Germline V gives CDR1 LGHDT, CDR2 YNNKEL (reference sequence). CDR3 protein: CASSQAPLGLAGVNEQFF. In nucleotides, the CDR3 is TGTGCCAGCAGCCAAGCCCCCCTAGGGCTAGCGGGAGTTAATGAGCAGTTCTTC.

The rearrangement uses TRBV20-1 and TRBJ2-3, with TRBD2 as a possible D gene (9 bases). There are 23 residues in the CDR3. CDR1 DFQATT and CDR2 SNEGSKA come from the germline V gene (reference sequence). The germline V and J ends were trimmed by 2 bases and 0 bases, with 36 bases remaining between them. CDR3 region: CSARPVRTGYPGLADYSTDTQYF. The CDR3 DNA sequence: TGCAGTGCTAGACCCGTCCGGACAGGGTATCCGGGACTAGCAGATTATAGCACAGATACGCAGTATTTT.